Reported below is one TCR beta chain. Its antigen is unknown. No base qualities exist here, and no much larger clone lies one base off it. Systemically healthy Caucasian individuals from Russia, approximately 39 in total and aged roughly 6 to 95 years, were included as donors. Roughly 10 milliliters of peripheral blood were drawn from each donor into EDTA-treated Vacutainer tubes. Ficoll-Paque density-gradient centrifugation was used to isolate PBMCs, with at least 6.5 million per sample. Total RNA was extracted from PBMCs with Trizol reagent, with at least 5 micrograms obtained per sample. For every donor, an aliquot of PBMCs went through flow cytometry to measure the percentages of naive CD45RAhigh/CD27high T cells. The sample comes from a study of blood T cells in healthy people across ages (dated by TCRdb to 2013 to 2016). Broadly, across the study: Template switching captured roughly one uniquely barcoded TCR beta cDNA molecule per two T cells in model experiments. To avoid experimental bias, donors of different ages were randomly spread across the sequencing lanes. To track age-related changes in TCR beta repertoire diversity, the study relied on deep sequencing normalized with unique cDNA molecular identifiers. Donors were grouped into four age groups: young (average roughly 17 years), middle-aged (39), aged (roughly 62) and long-lived (approximately 81). For two donors (one aged 18 to 30 and one aged 80 or older), the study analyzed two additional independent replicas of 1 million unique cDNA reads from the same blood draw.

The library relied on 5' RACE. The run used an Illumina HiSeq 2500. A second PCR of roughly 7 to 11 cycles was run with a J-beta primer mix and a sample-barcoded 5' primer. Each TCR beta cDNA molecule received a unique molecular identifier from a template-switch 5' adaptor carrying 12 random nucleotides. Each sample yielded at least 2.5 million CDR3-containing paired-end reads. First-strand cDNA was synthesized from all RNA with the Mint cDNA synthesis kit, primed by a TRBC-specific oligonucleotide. After uracil-DNA glycosylase treatment, a first 18-cycle PCR used universal primers M1SS and BC2_uni_R on all cDNA. The paper's processing steps were these. For normalization, 1 million high-quality reads were randomly selected from each sample, with every read carrying a distinct molecular identifier. Instead of being binned into consensus sequences, reads with shared molecular identifiers were discarded. CDR3 identification, clonotype clustering and error correction used MiTCR with a Q25 quality threshold and the strictest error-elimination algorithm. A nonparametric unseen species model using Euler transformation provided a lower-bound estimate of total TCR beta diversity. TCRdb trimmed the raw reads at Q25, called clones with MiXCR and kept productive beta chains. Every distinct CDR3 protein forms one entry, paired with its most common genes and DNA. The V and J calls reflect TCRdb's pipeline rather than the authors' work. The sample table holds approximately 810,000 distinct CDR3 sequences, of which under 40% were seen once. Clones ranked in the top ten supply roughly 13% of the sample.

Relative to germline, V is missing 2 bases and J is missing 0 bases, with 3 bases of the junction outside any gene match. The CDR3 has 15 amino acids, counting the end cysteine and phenylalanine. Left in the record is the CDR3 DNA by itself, 45 bases read in frame from the first base. CDR1 and CDR2, per the germline V gene, are LGHNA and YNFKEQ. Study-wide conclusions, independent of this receptor: Because profiling used bulk unsorted PBMCs, naive and antigen-experienced compartments could not be compared conclusively. As age increased, observed TCR beta diversity per million T cells dropped in a roughly linear way, and a significant reduction was already evident by age about 40. Compared with the aged group, more naive CD4+ T cells, fewer expanded clones and increased TCR diversity were shown by the long-lived group, suggesting age selection. There was a strong correlation between observed TCR beta diversity and the percentage of naive T cells measured by flow cytometry. Because donor CMV infection status was unknown, age-related changes in expanded clonotypes were potentially confounded. Estimates of total diversity based on one million sequenced T cells were considered lower bounds and underestimates.

This chain is built from TRBV4-2 and TRBJ1-1, and 7 bases in between align with TRBD1. This TCR derives from a man between 18 and 35 years old in good health. The sequencing input was blood. The DNA reads as follows: TGTGCCAGCAGCCAATATAGGGGGCTGAACACTGAAGCTTTCTTT. This yields the protein CASSQYRGLNTEAFF.